This paragraph reports one TCR beta chain. V was shortened by 0 bases and J by 3 bases, with 21 bases between the two germline ends. Germline CDR1 MNHEY, CDR2 SMNVEV (reference sequence). The CDR3 has 18 amino acids. This sample stems from a study of blood T cell repertoires in COVID-19. Overall study context: There were acute and convalescent COVID-19 samples, and they came from the United States, Italy and Spain.

Methods used by the authors: Cell counts per sample came from amplifying reference gene primers. Clones were read by immunoSEQ multiplex PCR, and TCRdb kept only the in-frame ones, dropping some. V and J calls and clone size come straight from that table; D and trimming were deduced from the DNA. Altogether some 260,000 clones are present, 70% to 90% being singletons, with the ten largest covering under 2.5%. The sample consisted of peripheral blood. This sequence originates from a woman aged 35 to 49 who had recovered from COVID-19. V and J are TRBV27 and TRBJ2-7, with D perhaps TRBD2 (6 bases). Here the CDR3 reads CASSLSRGIRRDSYEQYF. The CDR3 DNA is TGTGCCAGCAGTTTATCGCGGGGCATCCGGCGTGATAGCTACGAGCAGTACTTC.